This record concerns one T cell receptor beta chain sequence. This sample is drawn from a study of blood T cell repertoires in COVID-19. Study-wide background: The study drew acute and convalescent COVID-19 samples from the United States, Italy and Spain.

Original handling: It was from reference gene primer amplification that nucleated cell counts were estimated. Using immunoSEQ multiplex PCR, the repertoire was profiled, and TCRdb retains in-frame clones only, with some absent. From that table come the V and J calls and clone size; the DNA was used to work out D and trimming. Of tens of thousands of clones in the sample, around nine tenths were seen once. This CDR3 is 14 amino acids long. CDR1 is WNHNN, CDR2 SYGVQD, per germline (reference sequence). The V end lost 3 bases, the J end lost 11 bases, and 16 bases lay between the germline ends. The receptor was isolated from a woman aged 65 to 85 with acute or convalescent COVID-19. The chain uses TRBV10-1 and TRBJ1-4, with D unclear. Sequenced input: peripheral blood. In DNA form, the CDR3 reads TGCGCCAGCAGTGAAGCCGGGATCGCATGGAAACTGTTTTTT. The encoded protein is CASSEAGIAWKLFF.